The 15 T cell receptor beta chains below were found in one sample sequenced in a study of glioma-infiltrating T cells. The iRepertoire nested amplicon-rescue multiplex PCR amplified TCR alpha and beta CDR3s from RNA. Each CDR3 protein is one row after TCRdb ran MiXCR on the multiplex PCR reads. The sample lists about 180,000 distinct CDR3 sequences, around 42% seen once, with roughly 5.4% in the top ten. The sequencing sample was made of glioma tissue, nonneoplastic brain tissue, or PBMCs (not recorded which). Receptors originate from a human donor with low-grade glioma or glioblastoma, undergoing nonglioma brain surgery, or in good health (not recorded which).

This clonotype was detected many times. One end of the junction fails to match germline, which may point to a read error. The chain uses TRBV2 and TRBJ2-5; D unclear. The germline CDR1 and CDR2 sequences are SNHLY and FYNNEI. The CDR3 sequence is 15 residues long. The CDR3 protein is CASSEADQQAETQYF. In DNA form, the CDR3 reads TGTGCCAGCAGCGAAGCTGACCAGCAGGCGGAGACCCAGTACTTC.

This clonotype showed up many times. The CDR3 DNA reads as TGTGCCAGCAGAATAAACTACCCGAGCTCTGGAAACACCATATATTTT. Its translation: CASRINYPSSGNTIYF. The chain combines TRBV6-1 with TRBJ1-3; no clear D. The germline CDR1 and CDR2 sequences are MNHNS and SASEGT. The CDR3 runs 16 residues. Trimming removed 6 bases from V and 0 bases from J, with 15 bases in between.

This clonotype was seen repeatedly, ten times or more. The chain is built from TRBV27 and TRBJ1-4; D is uncertain. The V end was cut by 3 bases, the J end by 8 bases, with 16 bases between. CDR1 is MNHEY, CDR2 SMNVEV, per germline (reference sequence). The CDR3 covers 15 residues. The CDR3 protein is CASSFARARAEKLFF. The CDR3 DNA reads TGTGCCAGCAGTTTTGCTAGGGCACGGGCGGAAAAACTGTTTTTT.

As regards this clonotype: A much larger clone differs by one base, so this may be a read error. The chain employs TRBV10-3 and TRBJ2-1, with TRBD2 as a possible D gene (6 bases). The CDR3 loop spans 15 amino acids. The ends were cut back, 11 bases at V and 9 bases at J, with 26 bases in the middle. The germline V gene encodes CDR1 ENHRY and CDR2 SYGVKD. This CDR3 is CAVLTNGSRAGEQFF. As DNA, the CDR3 is TGTGCCGTCCTGACTAACGGGAGTAGGGCGGGTGAGCAGTTCTTC.

Of note for this clonotype: This sequence may be a read error, since a much larger clone differs from it by one base. V and J are TRBV28 and TRBJ1-4; D gene uncertain. Per the germline V gene, CDR1 is MDHEN and CDR2 is SYDVKM. There are 12 residues in the CDR3. As DNA, the CDR3 is TGTGCCAGCACCCGGGTCCCTGAAAAACTGTTATTT. This encodes CASTRVPEKLLF.

The rearrangement joins TRBV7-9 to TRBJ2-5; D might be TRBD1 (6 bases). Germline V gene lookup returns CDR1 SEHNR and CDR2 FQNEAQ (reference sequence). Trimming cost V 0 bases and J 1 base, with 12 bases left between them. The CDR3 loop spans 16 amino acids. CDR3 DNA sequence: TGTGCCAGCAGCTTAGCAGGGGGAACGGCCCAAGAGACCCAGTACTTC. It translates to CASSLAGGTAQETQYF.

On this clonotype itself: Possible read error: a much larger clone is one base away. The V call is TRBV20-1, the J call TRBJ2-7, with 10 bases lining up with TRBD2. CDR3 length: 14 residues. Per germline, CDR1 DFQATT and CDR2 SNEGSKA (reference sequence). Trimming cost V 5 bases and J 3 bases; bases outside gene matches: 7. CDR3 protein: CSAHRLAGYYEQYF. The CDR3 bases are TGCAGTGCTCACCGACTAGCGGGCTACTACGAGCAGTACTTC.

V gene TRBV6-1 combines with J gene TRBJ1-2; 7 bases line up with TRBD1. Trimming at V came to 2 bases and at J to 7 bases, leaving 7 bases not matched to a gene. The CDR3 has 14 amino acids. CDR1 and CDR2 (germline): MNHNS, SASEGT. The DNA of the CDR3 is TGTGCCAGCAGTGAAACGCTAGGGGGCCGTGGCTACACCTTC. Protein sequence: CASSETLGGRGYTF.

At least ten counts were recorded for this clonotype. The chain recombines TRBV11-2 with TRBJ1-1, with D unresolved. This CDR3 has 13 residues. In germline, CDR1 is SGHAT, CDR2 FQNNGV. The V end lost 0 bases, the J end lost 8 bases, and 10 bases lay between the germline ends. The CDR3 sequence: CASSLEPEFEAFF. The CDR3 DNA reads TGTGCCAGCAGCTTAGAACCGGAGTTCGAAGCTTTCTTT.

For this clonotype: The junction does not match germline at one end; this may be a read error. V usage is TRBV20-1 and J usage is TRBJ1-1; D is unresolved. CDR1 DFQATT and CDR2 SNEGSKA come from the germline V gene (reference sequence). The CDR3 sequence is 14 residues long. CDR3 loop: CSVSRFSMNTEAFF. In DNA, the CDR3 is TGCAGTGTTAGTCGGTTTTCTATGAACACAGAAGCTTTCTTT.

This clonotype was picked up many times. V gene TRBV6-1 combines with J gene TRBJ1-3; a possible D gene is TRBD1 (5 bases). Per the germline V gene, CDR1 is MNHNS and CDR2 is SASEGT. V dropped 6 bases and J dropped 3 bases, with 9 bases sitting between them. The CDR3 runs 13 residues. The CDR3 DNA follows: TGTGCCAGCAGAGACAGCCTTGGAAACACCATATATTTT. Translated: CASRDSLGNTIYF.

In this sample, this clonotype turned up many times. The chain has TRBV7-9 and TRBJ2-1; 12 bases align to TRBD2. The junction had 6 bases not matched to a gene; V was cut back by 8 bases and J by 4 bases. Germline assignment: CDR1 SEHNR and CDR2 FQNEAQ (reference sequence). This CDR3 has 15 amino acids. The CDR3 sequence is CASGRTSGIYNEQFF. The DNA for the CDR3 is TGTGCCAGCGGCAGGACTAGCGGGATTTACAATGAGCAGTTCTTC.

Remarks on this clonotype: A much larger clone differs by one base, so this may be a read error. The chain combines TRBV15 with TRBJ1-5, with D uncertain. CDR3 length: 16 residues. Germline CDR1 is LNHNV and CDR2 is YYDKDF (reference sequence). Trimming stripped 0 bases from V and 0 bases from J, with 9 bases between. The CDR3 sequence is CATSRDGSPSNQPQHF. CDR3 sequence (DNA): TGTGCCACCAGCAGAGATGGCAGTCCTAGCAATCAGCCCCAGCATTTT.

As concerns this clonotype: A much more abundant neighbour one base away suggests this may be a read error. This chain connects TRBV20-1 to TRBJ2-1, with TRBD2 identical over 7 bases. The germline gives CDR1 DFQATT, CDR2 SNEGSKA (reference sequence). With 6 bases clipped from V and 4 bases from J, the junction kept 9 bases outside the gene matches. The CDR3 is 14 amino acids. In nucleotides, the CDR3 is TGCAGTGCCGGGAGGCTAGAGGTGTACAATGAGCAGTTCTTC. It codes for CSAGRLEVYNEQFF.

There are many counts of this clonotype. The J gene is TRBJ2-5, the V gene TRBV7-9, with 7 nucleotides matching TRBD1. The junction had 5 bases not matched to a gene; V was cut back by 5 bases and J by 5 bases. The CDR3 runs 13 residues. Germline assignment: CDR1 SEHNR and CDR2 FQNEAQ (reference sequence). This CDR3 is CASSATGMETQYF. CDR3 nucleotides: TGTGCCAGCAGCGCGACAGGGATGGAGACCCAGTACTTC. Using reference TRBV7-9 and TRBJ2-5 for the parts outside the CDR3, the full variable domain is DTGVSQNPRHKITKRGQNVTFRCDPISEHNRLYWYRQTLGQGPEFLTYFQNEAQLEKSRLLSDRFSAERPKGSFSTLEIQRTEQGDSAMYLCASSATGMETQYFGPGTRLLVL.